A single sample gave rise to the 30 T cell receptor beta chains below, sequenced in a study of T cell repertoires in cytomegalovirus infection. TCRdb analysed the reads with MiXCR anew, one entry per CDR3 protein. In the table there are roughly 150,000 distinct CDR3 sequences, roughly a quarter of which are singletons. Sequencing input: PBMCs. Every receptor here comes from a human donor in good health (CMV status not recorded). Some clones in this sample may be carry-over from other donors' samples.

This clonotype was seen a few times. The chain employs TRBV6-1 and TRBJ1-5; 9 nucleotides line up with TRBD1. V gave up 10 bases and J gave up 0 bases; unmatched junction bases: 16. Germline assignment: CDR1 MNHNS and CDR2 SASEGT. The CDR3 extends over 18 amino acids. This CDR3 is CATAQRPGTGNSNQPQHF. DNA for the CDR3: TGTGCCACCGCCCAACGTCCCGGGACAGGGAATAGCAATCAGCCCCAGCATTTT.

A few counts support this clonotype. In DNA form, the CDR3 reads TGTGCCAGCAGCTCCTTGGTCCGGGACAACACCGGGGAGCTGTTTTTT. This encodes CASSSLVRDNTGELFF. V gene TRBV7-8 combines with J gene TRBJ2-2; D could derive from TRBD1 or TRBD2 (5 bases each). CDR3 length: 16 residues. V lost 4 bases, J lost 2 bases, and 14 bases lay in between. Germline V gene sequence: CDR1 SGHVS, CDR2 FQNEAQ.

The chain joins TRBV11-2 to TRBJ1-1; tentative D call: TRBD1 (6 bases). From germline, CDR1 is SGHAT and CDR2 FQNNGV. Deletions cut 0 bases from V and 3 bases from J, with 8 bases between. The CDR3 has 14 amino acids. CDR3 in amino acids: CASSLEGGHTEAFF. The CDR3 DNA reads TGTGCCAGCAGCTTAGAAGGGGGGCACACTGAAGCTTTCTTT.

This clonotype was found a few times. This chain connects TRBV7-9 to TRBJ1-4; D not certain. The germline V gene has CDR1 SEHNR and CDR2 FQNEAQ (reference sequence). Trimming took off 2 bases at V and 12 bases at J, with 7 bases between the two ends. The CDR3 covers 11 residues. The CDR3 protein is CASSLKEELFF. In DNA form, the CDR3 reads TGTGCCAGCAGCTTAAAAGAGGAACTGTTTTTT. Full variable domain (rest looked up from reference TRBV7-9 and TRBJ1-4): DTGVSQNPRHKITKRGQNVTFRCDPISEHNRLYWYRQTLGQGPEFLTYFQNEAQLEKSRLLSDRFSAERPKGSFSTLEIQRTEQGDSAMYLCASSLKEELFFGSGTQLSVL.

This clonotype has a handful of counts. The chain is built from TRBV6-2 or TRBV6-3 and TRBJ2-7, with 7 nucleotides matching TRBD2. Germline CDR1 MNHEY, CDR2 SVGEGT. The CDR3 spans 16 residues. V dropped 2 bases and J dropped 3; count of bases not matched to a gene: 10. CDR3 loop: CASSYLVGTNFYEQYF. CDR3 nucleotide sequence: TGTGCCAGCAGTTACCTTGTCGGGACTAACTTCTACGAGCAGTACTTC.

This clonotype was observed at least ten times. J is TRBJ1-2 and V is TRBV7-8, with 7 bases aligning to TRBD1. From germline, CDR1 is SGHVS and CDR2 FQNEAQ. The CDR3 totals 15 residues. Losses at the gene ends were 0 bases for V and 4 bases for J; bases not matched to a gene: 5. CDR3: CASSLAGTAPYGYTF. Here the CDR3 DNA reads TGTGCCAGCAGCTTAGCGGGGACAGCGCCCTATGGCTACACCTTC. The whole variable domain, filled in from reference TRBV7-8 and TRBJ1-2, reads GAGVSQSPRYKVAKRGQDVALRCDPISGHVSLFWYQQALGQGPEFLTYFQNEAQLDKSGLPSDRFFAERPEGSVSTLKIQRTQQEDSAVYLCASSLAGTAPYGYTFGSGTRLTVV.

This clonotype was recorded at least ten times. The chain uses TRBV28 and TRBJ2-2; 10 positions agree with TRBD2. Germline V lookup: CDR1 MDHEN, CDR2 SYDVKM. With 6 bases clipped from V and 4 bases from J, the junction kept 20 bases outside the gene matches. This CDR3 has 20 amino acids. DNA of the CDR3: TGTGCCAGCAGCCCTATTCGGGGGACTAGCGTTAAGCGCTCCACCGGGGAGCTGTTTTTT. Encoded protein: CASSPIRGTSVKRSTGELFF.

This clonotype was recorded at least ten times. CDR3 nucleotide sequence: TGTGCCAGCAGCTTAGATGGTAGTTTCACAGATACGCAGTATTTT. This gives the protein CASSLDGSFTDTQYF. This rearrangement joins TRBV7-9 to TRBJ2-3; D is unresolved. Trimming took off 1 base at V and 2 bases at J, with 10 bases between the two ends. The CDR3 runs to 15 residues. Per germline, CDR1 SEHNR and CDR2 FQNEAQ (reference sequence). The complete variable domain, with remaining parts taken from reference TRBV7-9 and TRBJ2-3, reads DTGVSQNPRHKITKRGQNVTFRCDPISEHNRLYWYRQTLGQGPEFLTYFQNEAQLEKSRLLSDRFSAERPKGSFSTLEIQRTEQGDSAMYLCASSLDGSFTDTQYFGPGTRLTVL.

This clonotype has at least ten counts. The V call is TRBV11-2, the J call TRBJ2-5, with D tentatively TRBD2 (6 bases). V dropped 5 bases and J dropped 3 bases, with 10 bases sitting between them. Germline values: CDR1 SGHAT, CDR2 FQNNGV. This CDR3 contains 13 residues. The CDR3 DNA is TGTGCCAGCAGCCACTGGGAGGAAGAGACCCAGTACTTC. Translated: CASSHWEEETQYF. Combining the CDR3 with reference TRBV11-2 and TRBJ2-5 gives the whole variable domain EAGVAQSPRYKIIEKRQSVAFWCNPISGHATLYWYQQILGQGPKLLIQFQNNGVVDDSQLPKDRFSAERLKGVDSTLKIQPAKLEDSAVYLCASSHWEEETQYFGPGTRLLVL.

In its sample, this clonotype was seen a few times. The rearrangement joins TRBV15 to TRBJ2-3; no firm D call. Looked up from germline, CDR1 is LNHNV and CDR2 is YYDKDF (reference sequence). The CDR3 totals 16 residues. V was shortened by 0 bases and J by 4 bases, with 14 bases between the two germline ends. CDR3: CATSRDQSPGSDTQYF. CDR3 nucleotides: TGTGCCACCAGCAGAGATCAGTCCCCAGGTTCAGATACGCAGTATTTT. The full variable domain, in which reference TRBV15 and TRBJ2-3 provide the parts outside the CDR3, is DAMVIQNPRYQVTQFGKPVTLSCSQTLNHNVMYWYQQKSSQAPKLLFHYYDKDFNNEADTPDNFQSRRPNTSFCFLDIRSPGLGDTAMYLCATSRDQSPGSDTQYFGPGTRLTVL.

This chain connects TRBV7-6 to TRBJ2-7, with D tentatively TRBD1 or TRBD2 (7 bases each). V lost 0 bases, J lost 5 bases, and 20 bases lay in between. Germline V CDR1 and CDR2: SGHVS, FNYEAQ. This CDR3 comprises 17 residues. CDR3 nucleotide sequence: TGTGCCAGCAGCTTAGCACCTCCCGTGCAGGGGGGGCACGAGCAGTACTTC. Protein: CASSLAPPVQGGHEQYF.

In this sample, this clonotype turned up many times. V usage is TRBV7-8 and J usage is TRBJ2-3; D is unresolved. The germline V gene has CDR1 SGHVS and CDR2 FQNEAQ. V gave up 5 bases and J gave up 2 bases, with 20 bases separating them. The CDR3 extends over 17 amino acids. The CDR3 reads CASSPQSIRALTDTQYF. The CDR3 DNA reads TGTGCCAGCAGCCCTCAATCGATCCGGGCCCTCACAGATACGCAGTATTTT.

This chain connects TRBV20-1 to TRBJ1-4, with TRBD1 matching over 12 bases. After removal of 3 bases from V and 2 bases from J, the junction contained 4 bases not matched to a gene. Germline V CDR1 and CDR2: DFQATT, SNEGSKA (reference sequence). The length of the CDR3 is 16 residues. CDR3 sequence: CSARWDRGLTNEKLFF. DNA for the CDR3: TGCAGTGCTAGGTGGGACAGGGGGCTCACTAATGAAAAACTGTTTTTT.

The chain uses TRBV28 and TRBJ2-1; 11 bases align to TRBD2. The germline V gene encodes CDR1 MDHEN and CDR2 SYDVKM. There are 23 residues in the CDR3. V was clipped by 2 bases and J by 0 bases; unmatched bases: 21. CDR3 loop: CASSLPRVRERLAGGYSYNEQFF. As DNA, the CDR3 is TGTGCCAGCAGTTTACCCCGTGTCCGAGAGAGGCTAGCGGGAGGTTACTCCTACAATGAGCAGTTCTTC.

This clonotype was observed at least ten times. The chain is built from TRBV7-2 and TRBJ1-1; tentatively, D is TRBD1 (5 bases). Trimming stripped 5 bases from V and 3 bases from J, with 22 bases between. Germline V lookup: CDR1 SGHTA, CDR2 FQGNSA. CDR3 length equals 17 residues. CDR3 loop: CASSPKWGLDLYTEAFF. For the CDR3, the DNA is TGTGCCAGCAGCCCAAAGTGGGGCTTAGACCTATACACTGAAGCTTTCTTT.

This clonotype was recorded once. This chain uses TRBV4-1 with TRBJ2-7; 7 positions match TRBD2. The CDR3 spans 16 residues. CDR1 and CDR2 from the germline V gene are MGHRA and YSYEKL. After removal of 4 bases from V and 2 bases from J, the junction contained 11 bases not matched to a gene. CDR3 sequence reads: CASSLNSGPRTYEQYF. The CDR3 coding sequence is TGCGCCAGCAGCCTAAATAGCGGGCCCCGAACCTACGAGCAGTACTTC.

This clonotype came up many times. The chain combines TRBV7-6 with TRBJ1-1; TRBD1 agrees at 9 bases. Germline V gives CDR1 SGHVS, CDR2 FNYEAQ. There are 17 residues in the CDR3. Trimming cost V 1 base and J 3 bases; bases outside gene matches: 9. The CDR3 sequence: CASSLGWGTGRDTEAFF. DNA for the CDR3: TGTGCCAGCAGCTTAGGGTGGGGGACAGGGAGGGACACTGAAGCTTTCTTT.

The table lists this clonotype with many counts. The V call is TRBV7-2, the J call TRBJ1-5; 12 nucleotides match TRBD1. Germline V gives CDR1 SGHTA, CDR2 FQGNSA. The junction had 2 bases not matched to a gene; V was cut back by 1 base and J by 1 base. This CDR3 comprises 17 residues. CDR3 sequence (DNA): TGTGCCAGCAGCTTAGGGGACAGGGGGCTGAGCAATCAGCCCCAGCATTTT. Translating it yields CASSLGDRGLSNQPQHF. Complete variable domain (other parts from reference TRBV7-2 and TRBJ1-5): GAGVSQSPSNKVTEKGKDVELRCDPISGHTALYWYRQSLGQGLEFLIYFQGNSAPDKSGLPSDRFSAERTGGSVSTLTIQRTQQEDSAVYLCASSLGDRGLSNQPQHFGDGTRLSIL.

This clonotype was counted many times. This rearrangement joins TRBV7-9 to TRBJ2-7; TRBD2 agrees at 11 bases. With V trimmed by 4 bases and J by 5 bases, 4 bases remained unmatched. Germline CDR1 SEHNR, CDR2 FQNEAQ (reference sequence). The CDR3 runs 14 residues. CDR3 residues: CASSSTSGSNEQYF. CDR3 bases: TGTGCCAGCAGCTCAACTAGCGGGAGCAACGAGCAGTACTTC.

V is TRBV28 and J is TRBJ1-3, with 7 positions matching TRBD1. Germline V gene sequence: CDR1 MDHEN, CDR2 SYDVKM. The CDR3 is 13 amino acids. After removal of 3 bases from V and 7 bases from J, the junction contained 3 bases not matched to a gene. CDR3 bases: TGTGCCAGCAGTTTCTCGGACAGGAACACCATATATTTT. Protein sequence: CASSFSDRNTIYF.

This clonotype turned up a few times. This chain uses TRBV7-3 with TRBJ2-1, with TRBD2 as a possible D gene (5 bases). V shed 5 bases and J shed 7 bases, with 21 bases lying between them. This CDR3 has 16 residues. Germline V gives CDR1 SGHTA, CDR2 FQGTGA. CDR3 residues: CASSTMASEVLNEQFF. In DNA, the CDR3 is TGTGCCAGCAGCACGATGGCCTCGGAGGTCTTAAATGAGCAGTTCTTC.

The rearrangement joins TRBV20-1 to TRBJ2-5; the D gene is possibly TRBD2 (5 bases). This CDR3 region has 14 residues. Germline V lookup: CDR1 DFQATT, CDR2 SNEGSKA (reference sequence). V lost 3 bases, J lost 0 bases, and 11 bases lay in between. The DNA for the CDR3 is TGCAGTGCTAGTTGGGAAGCGGACCAAGAGACCCAGTACTTC. Its translation is CSASWEADQETQYF.

In this sample, this clonotype turned up a few times. The J gene is TRBJ2-2, the V gene TRBV7-2, with D possibly matching TRBD2 (6 bases). The CDR3 is made up of 18 amino acids. Trimming stripped 4 bases from V and 8 bases from J, with 26 bases between. Germline lookup yields CDR1 SGHTA and CDR2 FQGNSA. CDR3 DNA: TGTGCCAGCAGCTCATTCCCTGGGGCTAGCCCTGGGGGGGGGGAGCTGTTTTTT. Translating gives CASSSFPGASPGGGELFF. Using reference TRBV7-2 and TRBJ2-2 for the parts outside the CDR3, the full variable domain is GAGVSQSPSNKVTEKGKDVELRCDPISGHTALYWYRQSLGQGLEFLIYFQGNSAPDKSGLPSDRFSAERTGGSVSTLTIQRTQQEDSAVYLCASSSFPGASPGGGELFFGEGSRLTVL.

This clonotype was seen repeatedly, ten times or more. The rearrangement links TRBV12-3 or TRBV12-4 to TRBJ2-1, with D possibly called TRBD1 or TRBD2 (5 bases each). V lost 6 bases to trimming and J lost 1 base, with 16 bases between them. The CDR3 extends over 16 amino acids. The CDR3 reads CASSLRAGTSYNEQFF. The DNA of the CDR3 is TGTGCCAGCAGCCTACGGGCAGGGACGTCCTACAATGAGCAGTTCTTC.

The table lists this clonotype with many counts. The V and J genes are TRBV7-2 and TRBJ1-6; D ambiguous. The CDR3 has 14 residues. Trimming stripped 2 bases from V and 5 bases from J, with 7 bases between. Per germline, CDR1 SGHTA and CDR2 FQGNSA. As DNA, the CDR3 is TGTGCCAGCAGCTTACCTCAGAATAATTCACCCCTCCACTTT. Protein sequence: CASSLPQNNSPLHF.

This clonotype was counted only a few times. The V and J genes are TRBV2 and TRBJ1-1; possible D gene TRBD1, 6 bases. The germline V gene encodes CDR1 SNHLY and CDR2 FYNNEI. Between the trimmed V and J ends, which lost 4 bases and 1 base, there was a span of 16 bases. The CDR3 is made up of 16 amino acids. The CDR3 reads CASSGALGQPNTEAFF. In DNA, the CDR3 is TGTGCCAGCAGTGGAGCCCTCGGACAGCCGAACACTGAAGCTTTCTTT.

The rearrangement joins TRBV5-1 to TRBJ2-7; 9 nucleotides line up with TRBD2. Looked up from germline, CDR1 is SGHRS and CDR2 is YFSETQ. This CDR3 is built from 14 residues. J lost 2 bases, V lost 7 bases, and 7 bases had no gene match. CDR3 DNA sequence: TGCGCCAGCTCCAGGAGCGGGGGGACCTACGAGCAGTACTTC. Amino acid sequence: CASSRSGGTYEQYF.

The chain employs TRBV20-1 and TRBJ2-1, with TRBD2 matching 10 bases. Trimming took 3 bases from V and 4 from J; bases not matched to a gene: 9. CDR3 length: 16 residues. CDR1 is DFQATT, CDR2 SNEGSKA, per germline (reference sequence). The CDR3 bases are TGCAGTGCTAGGGACTTTAGCGGGGGGCTTTACAATGAGCAGTTCTTC. It specifies CSARDFSGGLYNEQFF.

This sequence joins TRBV28 and TRBJ1-2, with D maybe TRBD1 (5 bases). The V and J ends lost 5 bases and 7 bases respectively, with 17 bases between them. Germline CDR1 reads MDHEN; CDR2 reads SYDVKM. The CDR3 runs 14 residues. CDR3 sequence reads: CASSVLAGRPGYTF. The DNA of the CDR3 is TGTGCCAGCAGTGTTCTCGCAGGGCGGCCTGGCTACACCTTC.

There are a few counts of this clonotype. V and J are TRBV15 and TRBJ2-7; the D is unclear. There are 14 residues in the CDR3. V was clipped by 8 bases and J by 0 bases, with 14 bases between them. Germline V lookup: CDR1 LNHNV, CDR2 YYDKDF (reference sequence). The chain's CDR3 is CATAVSVLSYEQYF. CDR3 coding DNA: TGTGCCACCGCAGTATCGGTCCTCTCCTACGAGCAGTACTTC.